This T cell receptor beta chain was identified during a study of OX40 agonist ivuxolimab in advanced cancers. Across the study: The dose-escalation cohort had hepatocellular carcinoma, melanoma, renal cell or head and neck cancer.

V was cut by 1 base and J by 5 bases, with 7 bases left in between. This CDR3 has 13 amino acids. Germline V gives CDR1 SGHNT, CDR2 YYREEE (reference sequence). A remark on this clone: Its antigen is unknown.

Produced via immunoSEQ multiplex PCR; TCRdb's table is partial and in-frame only. The profile shows some 46,000 clones, roughly nine tenths of them singletons. Study results and caveats: The average count of expanded clones was higher among CD8+ T cells than among CD4+. Dosing at 0.1 to 3.0 mg/kg was accompanied by clonal expansion of CD4+ and CD8+ blood T cells by week 6. Antigen specificity was not determined for the expanded peripheral T cells.

The starting material was CD4+ or CD8+ T cells sorted from blood, obtained in a trial of the OX40 agonist ivuxolimab. The chain uses TRBV5-4 and TRBJ2-1; no reliable D call. This clonotype was obtained from an adult with an advanced solid tumor such as melanoma, head and neck, liver or kidney cancer. CDR3 DNA: TGTGCCAGCAGCTTGAACTCGGACAATGAGCAGTTCTTC. It specifies CASSLNSDNEQFF.